What follows describes a single T cell receptor (beta chain). Its specificity is unknown. Germline CDR1 LNHDA, CDR2 SQIVND (reference sequence). V lost 6 bases and J lost 6, with 15 bases in between. The length of the CDR3 is 14 residues. The record originates from a study of shared clonotypes between healthy human individuals. General study results and limits: Clonotype sharing among the donors was expected to vary with sequencing depth.

The method was immunoSEQ multiplex PCR; TCRdb's version includes in-frame clones alone and lacks a portion of them. The sample records around 530,000 clones, around 77% being singletons. This rearrangement joins TRBV19 to TRBJ2-1, with a weak D call TRBD2 (6 bases). Sequencing input: PBMCs. This receptor was identified in a woman in her thirties or forties in good health. Some clones in this sample may be carry-over from other donors' samples. The CDR3 loop reads CASSPGGNSNEQFF. CDR3 sequence (DNA): TGTGCCAGTAGCCCTGGCGGGAATAGCAATGAGCAGTTCTTC.